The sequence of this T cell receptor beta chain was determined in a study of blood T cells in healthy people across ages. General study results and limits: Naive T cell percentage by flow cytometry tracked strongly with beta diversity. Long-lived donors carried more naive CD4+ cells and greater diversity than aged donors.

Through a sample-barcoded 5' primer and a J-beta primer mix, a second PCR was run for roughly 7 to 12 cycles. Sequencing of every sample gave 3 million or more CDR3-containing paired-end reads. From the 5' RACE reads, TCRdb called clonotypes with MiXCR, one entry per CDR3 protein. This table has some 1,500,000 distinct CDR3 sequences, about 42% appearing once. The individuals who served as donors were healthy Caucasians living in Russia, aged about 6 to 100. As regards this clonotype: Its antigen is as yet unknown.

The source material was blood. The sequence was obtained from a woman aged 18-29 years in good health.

The chain's CDR3 is CASSPANVGREQYF. The CDR3 region has the DNA TGTGCCAGCAGCCCCGCTAACGTGGGGAGGGAGCAGTACTTC. The rearrangement uses TRBV3-1 and TRBJ2-5; 7 nucleotides align to TRBD2. Germline CDR1 reads LGHDT; CDR2 reads YNNKEL (reference sequence). The CDR3 is 14 residues long. Trimming cost V 4 bases and J 11 bases; bases outside gene matches: 13.